Presented here are 19 T cell receptor beta chains from one specimen sequenced in a study of blood T cell repertoires in COVID-19. Using immunoSEQ multiplex PCR, the repertoire was profiled, and TCRdb retains in-frame clones only, with some absent. The sample contains under 200,000 clones, approximately 81% of which appear only once. Sequenced: peripheral blood. The receptor source for this set is a woman aged 55-75 years with COVID-19, enrolled during active disease.

The gene calls are TRBV7-9 and TRBJ2-3, with 11 bases identical to TRBD2. The CDR3 is 16 amino acids. Germline V gene sequence: CDR1 SEHNR, CDR2 FQNEAQ (reference sequence). V shed 4 bases, J shed 6 bases, and the junction held 9 bases outside the gene matches. The CDR3 reads CASSSGVAGGADTQYF. DNA of the CDR3: TGTGCCAGCAGCTCCGGGGTAGCGGGGGGGGCGGATACGCAGTATTTT.

This rearrangement joins TRBV25-1 to TRBJ1-2, with D possibly TRBD1 on 5 matching bases. The CDR3 loop spans 17 amino acids. Germline CDR1 MGHDK, CDR2 SYGVNS. V was shortened by 1 base and J by 1 base, with 16 bases between the two germline ends. CDR3 sequence (DNA): TGTGCCAGCAGTGAATGGGGAGGTCCGGGACTTAACTATGGCTACACCTTC. Protein sequence: CASSEWGGPGLNYGYTF.

V gene TRBV15 combines with J gene TRBJ2-7; TRBD2 might be the D (5 bases). V was clipped by 7 bases and J by 0 bases, with 16 bases between them. CDR3 length equals 15 residues. In germline, CDR1 is LNHNV, CDR2 YYDKDF (reference sequence). Written as DNA, the CDR3 is TGTGCCACCAAAAAATTTGCGGGTAGCTCCTACGAGCAGTACTTC. It yields the protein CATKKFAGSSYEQYF.

The chain recombines TRBV18 with TRBJ2-1; 11 bases map to TRBD1. The V segment lost 1 base and the J segment 6 bases; nucleotides outside the gene matches: 8. Germline V CDR1 and CDR2: KGHSH, LQKENI. This CDR3 is 17 amino acids long. The CDR3 bases are TGTGCCAGCTCACCACGAAAGGGACAGGGGGTTTCCAATGAGCAGTTCTTC. This sequence encodes CASSPRKGQGVSNEQFF.

The chain recombines TRBV10-1 with TRBJ2-1; 10 nucleotides match TRBD1. The germline V gene has CDR1 WNHNN and CDR2 SYGVQD (reference sequence). The CDR3 extends over 15 amino acids. J was trimmed by 8 bases and V by 3 bases; bases with no gene match: 7. The CDR3 loop reads CASSERDRGKYEQFF. The DNA of the CDR3 is TGCGCCAGCAGTGAACGGGACAGGGGAAAGTATGAGCAGTTCTTC.

The V gene is TRBV6-5, the J gene TRBJ2-7, with TRBD2 matching over 13 bases. The V and J ends lost 6 bases and 4 bases, in that order; junction bases with no gene match: 3. The length of the CDR3 is 14 residues. CDR1 and CDR2 (germline): MNHEY, SVGAGI. The DNA for the CDR3 is TGTGCCAGCAGCACTAGCGGGAGGGGATACGAGCAGTACTTC. Its protein product is CASSTSGRGYEQYF.

V usage is TRBV10-2 and J usage is TRBJ2-1, with D uncertain. CDR1 is WSHSY and CDR2 is SAAADI in the germline V gene. The CDR3 is 16 amino acids. Trimming cost V 0 bases and J 0 bases, with 9 bases left between them. The CDR3 is CASSESRFSSYNEQFF. The CDR3 coding sequence is TGCGCCAGCAGTGAGTCCCGGTTTAGCTCCTACAATGAGCAGTTCTTC.

Of note for this clone: At the DNA level, this CDR3 is encoded by other sequences in the same sample as well. V and J are TRBV9 and TRBJ1-4; a weak D match, TRBD1 (5 bases). Germline V gene lookup returns CDR1 SGDLS and CDR2 YYNGEE. Trimming left V 0 bases short and J 4 bases short, with 7 bases between. CDR3 length equals 14 residues. As DNA, the CDR3 is TGTGCCAGCAGCGTAGGGGGGGATAATGAAAAACTGTTTTTT. Its protein product is CASSVGGDNEKLFF.

The chain links TRBV10-2 to TRBJ2-7; a possible D gene is TRBD1 (6 bases). This CDR3 has 14 amino acids. Germline loops: CDR1 WSHSY, CDR2 SAAADI. V lost 4 bases to trimming and J lost 4 bases, with 14 bases between them. The CDR3 coding sequence is TGCGCCAGCAGTGTAGGGCAGGGGAGTTACGAGCAGTACTTC. Its translation: CASSVGQGSYEQYF.

The chain links TRBV19 to TRBJ1-2; 9 bases agree with TRBD1. Trimming took 5 bases from V and 6 from J; bases not matched to a gene: 7. The CDR3 contains 14 residues. The germline CDR1 and CDR2 sequences are LNHDA and SQIVND (reference sequence). This CDR3 is CASSPGTGRDGYTF. The CDR3 DNA follows: TGTGCCAGTAGTCCCGGGACAGGGAGAGATGGCTACACCTTC.

The J gene is TRBJ1-5, the V gene TRBV6-6, with a possible D match to TRBD1 (5 bases). Deletions cut 0 bases from V and 2 bases from J, with 11 bases between. This CDR3 comprises 16 residues. Germline CDR1 reads MNHNY; CDR2 reads SVGAGI (reference sequence). The CDR3 is CASSYSGGAGNQPQHF. CDR3 coding DNA: TGTGCCAGCAGTTACTCGGGAGGGGCAGGCAATCAGCCCCAGCATTTT.

As to this clone: Other DNA sequences within the sample encode an identical CDR3. This chain links TRBV19 with TRBJ2-7, with D hard to call. Trimming shortened V by 4 bases and J by 4 bases, and 5 bases separated the two germline ends. The CDR3 contains 11 residues. In germline, CDR1 is LNHDA, CDR2 SQIVND (reference sequence). The CDR3 coding sequence is TGTGCCAGTAGTAACAGTTACGAGCAGTACTTC. It codes for CASSNSYEQYF. Together with reference TRBV19 and TRBJ2-7, the CDR3 gives the full variable domain: DGGITQSPKYLFRKEGQNVTLSCEQNLNHDAMYWYRQDPGQGLRLIYYSQIVNDFQKGDIAEGYSVSREKKESFPLTVTSAQKNPTAFYLCASSNSYEQYFGPGTRLTVT.

The chain is built from TRBV25-1 and TRBJ1-1; D is undetermined. The CDR3 consists of 14 residues. Looked up from germline, CDR1 is MGHDK and CDR2 is SYGVNS. Trimming took 6 bases from V and 7 from J, leaving 18 bases between them. The CDR3 reads CASSFAGRGSEAFF. CDR3 DNA: TGTGCCAGCAGCTTTGCGGGGAGAGGGAGTGAAGCTTTCTTT. The full variable domain, completed using reference TRBV25-1 and TRBJ1-1, is EADIYQTPRYLVIGTGKKITLECSQTMGHDKMYWYQQDPGMELHLIHYSYGVNSTEKGDLSSESTVSRIRTEHFPLTLESARPSHTSQYLCASSFAGRGSEAFFGQGTRLTVV.

V is TRBV19 and J is TRBJ1-1; D is unclear. Germline V CDR1 and CDR2: LNHDA, SQIVND (reference sequence). Between the trimmed V and J ends, which lost 5 bases and 1 base, there was a span of 8 bases. The CDR3 extends over 13 amino acids. The CDR3 nucleotides are TGTGCCAGTAGTGTCAGATCGAACACTGAAGCTTTCTTT. Amino acid sequence: CASSVRSNTEAFF.

The chain carries TRBV3-1 (or the pseudogene TRBV3-2) and TRBJ2-5, with D unresolved. The CDR3 extends over 12 amino acids. Per germline, CDR1 LGHDT and CDR2 YNNKEL (reference sequence). Trimming took 4 bases from V and 5 from J, leaving 8 bases between them. CDR3 in DNA: TGTGCCAGCAGCCCCCGTTCTGAGACCCAGTACTTC. Protein: CASSPRSETQYF.

The chain couples TRBV27 to TRBJ2-3; 9 bases map to TRBD2. The CDR3 has 17 residues. Germline V gene lookup returns CDR1 MNHEY and CDR2 SMNVEV (reference sequence). After removal of 6 bases from V and 5 bases from J, the junction contained 15 bases not matched to a gene. CDR3 sequence (DNA): TGTGCCAGCAGGAGACGAGGTAGCGGGAGTAACGGAGATACGCAGTATTTT. This translates into CASRRRGSGSNGDTQYF.

The V gene is TRBV5-1, the J gene TRBJ1-2; D perhaps matches TRBD1 (5 bases). V lost 1 base and J 10 bases, leaving 17 bases between the germline ends. The CDR3 runs to 14 residues. Looked up from germline, CDR1 is SGHRS and CDR2 is YFSETQ. The CDR3 DNA reads TGCGCCAGCAGCTTGAGCGTAGTGGACATTAACTACACCTTC. Its protein product is CASSLSVVDINYTF. Variable domain in full (rest from reference TRBV5-1 and TRBJ1-2): KAGVTQTPRYLIKTRGQQVTLSCSPISGHRSVSWYQQTPGQGLQFLFEYFSETQRNKGNFPGRFSGRQFSNSRSEMNVSTLELGDSALYLCASSLSVVDINYTFGSGTRLTVV.

The V call is TRBV29-1, the J call TRBJ2-1; 8 bases agree with TRBD2. Unmatched junction bases numbered 8, after V lost 7 bases and J lost 3 bases. The germline V gene has CDR1 SQVTM and CDR2 ANQGSEA. There are 14 residues in the CDR3. The CDR3 reads CSARTSTLYNEQFF. CDR3 nucleotides: TGCAGCGCTCGGACTAGCACCCTCTACAATGAGCAGTTCTTC.

CDR3 DNA sequence: TGTGCCAGCAGCCCGGGACAGGGTTACGAGCAGTACTTC. Protein sequence: CASSPGQGYEQYF. The chain combines TRBV7-3 with TRBJ2-7, with 9 nucleotides matching TRBD1. The V gene's germline CDR1 is SGHTA and CDR2 FQGTGA. V shed 5 bases, J shed 4 bases, and the junction held 3 bases outside the gene matches. The CDR3 spans 13 residues.